This T cell receptor beta chain was sequenced for a study of early T cells in non-severe SARS-CoV-2 infection. In this sample, this clonotype turned up a few times. The CDR3 runs 15 residues. The germline gives CDR1 MGHRA, CDR2 YSYEKL. The V and J ends lost 0 bases and 4 bases respectively, with 10 bases between them. TCRdb reprocessed the 5' RACE reads via MiXCR and lists one record per CDR3 protein. Of 50,000 to 60,000 distinct CDR3 sequences listed, around an eighth are singletons. The sequenced sample was whole blood. The sequence was obtained from an adult who was a healthcare worker with PCR-confirmed SARS-CoV-2 infection or an uninfected control (not recorded which). The chain couples TRBV4-1 to TRBJ2-1; TRBD2 might be the D (5 bases). This CDR3 reads CASSQDPDFYNEQFF. For the CDR3, the DNA is TGCGCCAGCAGCCAAGATCCGGACTTTTACAATGAGCAGTTCTTC.